A single sample is the source of the 28 T cell receptor beta chains below, sequenced in a study of T-cell reconstitution after alpha-beta-depleted transplantation in children. Preparing the TCRbeta library involved the use of unique molecular identifiers. From the PCR reads, TCRdb called clonotypes with MiXCR, one entry per CDR3 protein. In the table there are under 450,000 distinct CDR3 sequences, roughly 17% of which are singletons. The material was PBMCs, mostly from graft donor cells, obtained 360 days after TCRalphabeta/CD19-depleted stem cell transplant. The receptor source for this set is a boy less than two years old who had a stem cell transplant for Wiskott-Aldrich syndrome, so the T cells may come from the graft donor.

This clonotype occurred a few times. The J gene is TRBJ2-2, the V gene TRBV12-3 or TRBV12-4; 8 bases map to TRBD1. CDR3 size: 16 residues. The V gene end was trimmed by 7 bases and the J gene end by 0 bases; junction bases not matched to a gene: 7. For the CDR3, the DNA is TGTGCCAGCACCCCATCGACAGGGGCGAACACCGGGGAGCTGTTTTTT. Translated: CASTPSTGANTGELFF.

The V gene is TRBV5-1, the J gene TRBJ2-5; possible D gene TRBD1, 6 bases. CDR1 and CDR2 from the germline V gene are SGHRS and YFSETQ. The CDR3 runs 14 residues. Trimming took 3 bases from V and 1 from J, leaving 10 bases between them. In nucleotides, the CDR3 is TGCGCCAGCAGCTCAAACAGGGTCCAAGAGACCCAGTACTTC. Its translation: CASSSNRVQETQYF.

This clonotype has just a few counts. The J gene is TRBJ2-1, the V gene TRBV4-2, with D possibly matching TRBD2 (6 bases). Per germline, CDR1 LGHNA and CDR2 YNFKEQ. V was shortened by 3 bases and J by 9 bases, with 18 bases between the two germline ends. This CDR3 contains 15 residues. The CDR3 sequence: CASSHRDSRKGEQFF. The DNA of the CDR3 is TGTGCCAGCAGCCACCGGGACTCAAGAAAGGGTGAGCAGTTCTTC.

This clonotype was seen a few times. The chain has TRBV15 and TRBJ2-6; D is perhaps TRBD1 or TRBD2 (6 bases each). Germline CDR1 reads LNHNV; CDR2 reads YYDKDF (reference sequence). V was clipped by 2 bases and J by 10 bases, with 12 bases between them. There are 14 residues in the CDR3. CDR3 DNA sequence: TGTGCCACCAGCAGAAGGGGGGTCCTGAACGTCCTGACTTTC. Residues: CATSRRGVLNVLTF. The full variable domain, in which reference TRBV15 and TRBJ2-6 provide the parts outside the CDR3, is DAMVIQNPRYQVTQFGKPVTLSCSQTLNHNVMYWYQQKSSQAPKLLFHYYDKDFNNEADTPDNFQSRRPNTSFCFLDIRSPGLGDTAMYLCATSRRGVLNVLTFGAGSRLTVL.

In this sample, this clonotype turned up a few times. The chain carries TRBV5-5 and TRBJ1-4; D ambiguous. V was trimmed by 6 bases and J by 0 bases, leaving 12 bases between them. The CDR3 runs 15 residues. From germline, CDR1 is SGHKS and CDR2 YYEKEE (reference sequence). This chain's CDR3 is CASNPLIATNEKLFF. The CDR3 DNA reads TGTGCCAGCAACCCTCTCATTGCAACTAATGAAAAACTGTTTTTT.

This clonotype was seen a handful of times. The rearrangement links TRBV20-1 to TRBJ2-3; D possibly corresponds to TRBD2 (5 bases). This CDR3 region has 15 residues. CDR1 is DFQATT and CDR2 is SNEGSKA in the germline V gene (reference sequence). Trimming cost V 3 bases and J 1 base, with 14 bases left between them. CDR3 in DNA: TGCAGTGCTAGCAGCCTGCGGGTTCGCACAGATACGCAGTATTTT. This translates into CSASSLRVRTDTQYF.

This clonotype has only a few counts. CDR3 sequence (DNA): TGTGCCAGCTCGCCAGACAGGGGAGGCAATCAGCCCCAGCATTTT. Its protein is CASSPDRGGNQPQHF. The rearrangement joins TRBV18 to TRBJ1-5, with TRBD1 matching over 8 bases. Germline V gene data show CDR1 as KGHSH and CDR2 as LQKENI. The CDR3 is 15 amino acids. V lost 6 bases and J lost 2; bases outside the gene matches: 6.

This clonotype was detected only a few times. The chain recombines TRBV11-1 with TRBJ2-7, with 7 bases aligning to TRBD2. Trimming removed 2 bases from V and 0 bases from J; junction bases left unmatched: 4. Germline V lookup: CDR1 SGHAT, CDR2 FQDESV (reference sequence). The CDR3 has 15 residues. The CDR3: CASSLSGAISYEQYF. Written as DNA, the CDR3 is TGTGCCAGCAGCTTAAGCGGGGCGATCTCCTACGAGCAGTACTTC. Complete variable domain (other parts from reference TRBV11-1 and TRBJ2-7): EAEVAQSPRYKITEKSQAVAFWCDPISGHATLYWYRQILGQGPELLVQFQDESVVDDSQLPKDRFSAERLKGVDSTLKIQPAELGDSAMYLCASSLSGAISYEQYFGPGTRLTVT.

This rearrangement joins TRBV12-3 or TRBV12-4 to TRBJ2-1; 11 bases are a match to TRBD2. This CDR3 contains 13 residues. Trimming removed 3 bases from V and 14 bases from J; junction bases left unmatched: 6. The CDR3 protein is CASSFRSGRAEFF. The CDR3, as DNA: TGTGCCAGCAGTTTTCGTAGCGGGAGGGCCGAGTTCTTC.

J is TRBJ2-7 and V is TRBV4-1, with 8 positions matching TRBD2. The germline V gene has CDR1 MGHRA and CDR2 YSYEKL. The CDR3 sequence is 15 residues long. V shed 1 base and J 3 bases; nucleotides not matched to a gene: 5. The CDR3 loop reads CASSQGRGDFYEQYF. The CDR3 region has the DNA TGCGCCAGCAGCCAAGGGCGGGGGGATTTCTACGAGCAGTACTTC.

This clonotype was seen more than once but under ten times. The chain has TRBV15 and TRBJ2-3; D not resolved. Germline loops: CDR1 LNHNV, CDR2 YYDKDF (reference sequence). The V gene lost 5 bases and the J gene lost 4 bases, with 7 bases spanning the gap. The CDR3 is made up of 12 amino acids. This CDR3 is CATSFESDTQYF. The CDR3 region has the DNA TGTGCCACCAGCTTCGAATCAGATACGCAGTATTTT.

The chain carries TRBV7-6 and TRBJ2-1, with 7 nucleotides matching TRBD1. The CDR3 is 15 residues long. Germline V gives CDR1 SGHVS, CDR2 FNYEAQ. V trimming: 5 bases; J trimming: 4 bases; junction bases outside the gene matches: 8. The CDR3 region has the DNA TGTGCCAGCAGCCGGACAGGAAAAACTTACAATGAGCAGTTCTTC. Its translation: CASSRTGKTYNEQFF.

This clonotype turned up a few times. This rearrangement joins TRBV12-5 to TRBJ1-5; possibly TRBD1 for D (5 bases). Germline lookup yields CDR1 LGHNT and CDR2 FRNRAP. The CDR3 spans 15 residues. Between the trimmed V and J ends, which lost 7 bases and 3 bases, there was a span of 16 bases. This CDR3 reads CASAFGTRSNQPQHF. CDR3 nucleotide sequence: TGTGCTAGTGCCTTCGGGACCCGCTCCAATCAGCCCCAGCATTTT.

V usage is TRBV10-3 and J usage is TRBJ2-2, with 8 bases identical to TRBD2. J gave up 4 bases and V 10 bases, and 8 bases lay outside the gene matches. Germline V CDR1 and CDR2: ENHRY, SYGVKD. The CDR3 has 14 amino acids. This CDR3 is CATASGTSTGELFF. The CDR3 DNA reads TGTGCCACCGCATCAGGGACTAGCACCGGGGAGCTGTTTTTT.

The chain carries TRBV6-5 and TRBJ2-7; the match to TRBD2 covers 14 bases. V trimming: 5 bases; J trimming: 6 bases; junction bases outside the gene matches: 9. The CDR3 contains 16 residues. The germline V gene encodes CDR1 MNHEY and CDR2 SVGAGI. The DNA of the CDR3 is TGTGCCAGCAGTCTACGGGGGACTAGCGGGAGAGTCGAGCAGTACTTC. Amino acid sequence: CASSLRGTSGRVEQYF.

This clonotype was observed many times. One end of the junction fails to match germline, which may point to a read error. The V and J genes are TRBV7-2 and TRBJ2-2; D is possibly TRBD2 (7 bases). Per the germline V gene, CDR1 is SGHTA and CDR2 is FQGNSA. This CDR3 spans 15 amino acids. The CDR3 sequence is CASSLGGRGTGELFF. The CDR3 nucleotides are TGTGCCAGCAGTTTAGGAGGGAGGGGGACCGGGGAGCTGTTTTTT.

This clonotype was recorded a few times. This chain links TRBV20-1 with TRBJ2-3, with TRBD2 matching over 7 bases. The V gene end was trimmed by 0 bases and the J gene end by 4 bases; junction bases not matched to a gene: 4. CDR1 and CDR2 (germline): DFQATT, SNEGSKA (reference sequence). The CDR3 contains 14 residues. DNA of the CDR3: TGCAGTGCTAGAGATGAGCGGGGAGCAGATACGCAGTATTTT. Amino acid sequence: CSARDERGADTQYF.

The V call is TRBV6-6, the J call TRBJ1-3; no clear D gene. The V gene's germline CDR1 is MNHNY and CDR2 SVGAGI (reference sequence). V dropped 4 bases and J dropped 0 bases, with 4 bases sitting between them. This CDR3 region has 13 residues. This chain's CDR3 is CASSLVSGNTIYF. Written as DNA, the CDR3 is TGTGCCAGCAGTTTAGTCTCTGGAAACACCATATATTTT.

This clonotype was seen only a few times. The chain combines TRBV5-1 with TRBJ2-1; 9 bases agree with TRBD1. CDR3 size: 14 residues. Germline-derived CDR1 and CDR2 are SGHRS and YFSETQ. After removal of 4 bases from V and 6 bases from J, the junction contained 5 bases not matched to a gene. DNA of the CDR3: TGCGCCAGCAGCCAACAGGGGGCCCCCAATGAGCAGTTCTTC. Residues: CASSQQGAPNEQFF.

The V and J genes are TRBV29-1 and TRBJ2-2, with D possibly being TRBD1 (6 bases). Trimming took 3 bases from V and 1 from J, leaving 9 bases between them. The CDR3 spans 14 residues. CDR1 is SQVTM and CDR2 is ANQGSEA in the germline V gene. This chain's CDR3 is CSVDLRGNTGELFF. The CDR3 DNA reads as TGCAGCGTTGACCTCAGGGGGAACACCGGGGAGCTGTTTTTT.

This chain connects TRBV7-2 to TRBJ2-5; 8 bases are a match to TRBD1. This CDR3 is built from 16 residues. Germline trimming cut 0 bases from V and 4 bases from J; bases unmatched to any gene: 7. Per the germline V gene, CDR1 is SGHTA and CDR2 is FQGNSA. The CDR3, as DNA: TGTGCCAGCAGCTTAGCGCGGACAGGGTTGAGAGAGACCCAGTACTTC. This translates into CASSLARTGLRETQYF.

This clonotype was seen only a few times. V and J are TRBV27 and TRBJ1-2; 7 bases are shared with TRBD1. The CDR3 has 14 amino acids. J gave up 7 bases and V 6 bases, and 11 bases lay outside the gene matches. Germline V gives CDR1 MNHEY, CDR2 SMNVEV (reference sequence). As DNA, the CDR3 is TGTGCCAGCAGCCCTTACAGGGGACTGGGTGGCTACACCTTC. It specifies CASSPYRGLGGYTF.

The V and J genes are TRBV5-1 and TRBJ2-2; a weak D match, TRBD2 (6 bases). V was cut by 1 base and J by 1 base, with 8 bases left in between. This CDR3 comprises 15 residues. Looked up from germline, CDR1 is SGHRS and CDR2 is YFSETQ. The CDR3 DNA is TGCGCCAGCAGCTTGTGGGGGGTGAACACCGGGGAGCTGTTTTTT. It yields the protein CASSLWGVNTGELFF.

This clonotype was found many times. The genes are TRBV5-1 and TRBJ2-7; TRBD1 or TRBD2 may be the D gene (5 bases each). V lost 6 bases to trimming and J lost 3 bases, with 13 bases between them. CDR3 length equals 13 residues. The germline CDR1 and CDR2 sequences are SGHRS and YFSETQ. The CDR3 coding sequence is TGCGCCAGCAAGGGAGCAGGGTTCTACGAGCAGTACTTC. Translation: CASKGAGFYEQYF.

In its sample, this clonotype was seen a few times. The chain has TRBV5-1 and TRBJ1-1, with 7 bases aligning to TRBD1. The V gene's germline CDR1 is SGHRS and CDR2 YFSETQ. The CDR3 runs to 14 residues. The V gene end was trimmed by 6 bases and the J gene end by 1 base; junction bases not matched to a gene: 6. The CDR3 reads CASTTGTANTEAFF. DNA of the CDR3: TGCGCCAGCACAACCGGGACAGCGAACACTGAAGCTTTCTTT.

A few counts support this clonotype. The chain links TRBV20-1 to TRBJ2-7, with 8 bases aligning to TRBD2. There are 15 residues in the CDR3. Per the germline V gene, CDR1 is DFQATT and CDR2 is SNEGSKA (reference sequence). V lost 1 base to trimming and J lost 2 bases; unmatched junction nucleotides: 7. CDR3 DNA sequence: TGCAGTGCTAGAGCCCCGGGACTAGGCCCCTACGAGCAGTACTTC. Translation gives CSARAPGLGPYEQYF.

V gene TRBV12-3 or TRBV12-4 combines with J gene TRBJ1-5; D is undetermined. The CDR3 length is 14 residues. The germline V and J ends were trimmed by 1 base and 6 bases, with 10 bases remaining between them. This chain's CDR3 is CASSLGASSQPQHF. Here the CDR3 DNA reads TGTGCCAGCAGTTTAGGGGCATCCTCTCAGCCCCAGCATTTT.

This clonotype has a count of ten or more. The CDR3 DNA reads as TGTGCCAGCAGTTTATACTGGGGGGCCGGGGAGCTGTTTTTT. This translates into CASSLYWGAGELFF. This chain uses TRBV28 with TRBJ2-2; D is possibly TRBD2 (6 bases). Germline loops: CDR1 MDHEN, CDR2 SYDVKM. The CDR3 consists of 14 residues. The V gene lost 1 base and the J gene lost 6 bases, with 9 bases spanning the gap.